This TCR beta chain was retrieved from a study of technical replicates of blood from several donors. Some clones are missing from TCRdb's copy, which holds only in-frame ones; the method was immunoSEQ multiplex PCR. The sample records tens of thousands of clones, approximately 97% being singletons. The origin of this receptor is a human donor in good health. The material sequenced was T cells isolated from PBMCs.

The CDR3, as DNA: TGTGCCAGCAGACAGAACACTGAAGCTTTCTTT. Encoded protein: CASRQNTEAFF. J is TRBJ1-1 and V is TRBV11-3, with D unclear. The CDR3 consists of 11 residues. Per the germline V gene, CDR1 is SGHNT and CDR2 is YENEEA. V was cut by 6 bases and J by 1 base, with 3 bases left in between.